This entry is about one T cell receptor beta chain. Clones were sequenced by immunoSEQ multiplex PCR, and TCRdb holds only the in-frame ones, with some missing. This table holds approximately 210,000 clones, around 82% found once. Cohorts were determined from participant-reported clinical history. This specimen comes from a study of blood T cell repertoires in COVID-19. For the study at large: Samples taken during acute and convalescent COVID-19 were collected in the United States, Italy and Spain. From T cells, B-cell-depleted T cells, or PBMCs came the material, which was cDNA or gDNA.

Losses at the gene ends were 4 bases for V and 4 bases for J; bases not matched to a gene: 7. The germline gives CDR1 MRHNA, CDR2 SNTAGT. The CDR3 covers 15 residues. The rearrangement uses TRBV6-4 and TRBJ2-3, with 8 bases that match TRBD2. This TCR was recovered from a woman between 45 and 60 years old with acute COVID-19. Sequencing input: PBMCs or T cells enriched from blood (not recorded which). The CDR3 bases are TGTGCCAGCAGTGCTAGCGGGCCCGAGGCAGATACGCAGTATTTT. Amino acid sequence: CASSASGPEADTQYF.